Sequencing of this T cell receptor beta chain was carried out in a study of blood T cell repertoires in COVID-19. Background on the study: Spain, Italy and the United States supplied samples that represented acute and convalescent COVID-19.

Authors' methods: Cell counts per sample came from amplifying reference gene primers. Repertoires were generated with immunoSEQ multiplex PCR, while TCRdb's copy carries only in-frame clones and drops some. Clone size and V and J calls were adopted from that table, with D and trimming inferred from the DNA. The sample holds fewer than 200,000 clones, approximately 80% seen once. The sample consisted of peripheral blood. The receptor was isolated from an elderly woman with active or convalescent COVID-19.

Here the CDR3 reads CASSKQGDYGYTF. CDR3 bases: TGTGCCAGCAGTAAACAGGGGGACTATGGCTACACCTTC. The chain recombines TRBV27 with TRBJ1-2, with TRBD1 matching over 8 bases. The CDR3 loop spans 13 amino acids. From germline, CDR1 is MNHEY and CDR2 SMNVEV (reference sequence). J was trimmed by 3 bases and V by 5 bases; bases with no gene match: 2.